The 24 T cell receptor beta chains given below trace back to one sample, sequenced in a study of T cell responses to AZD1222 COVID-19 vaccine. The repertoire was sequenced with immunoSEQ multiplex PCR; TCRdb's copy has only in-frame clones and lacks some. The sample records around 70,000 clones, 70% to 90% being singletons. Sequenced here: peripheral blood, sampled 28 days after the second dose of the MenACWY control vaccine. The receptors were sampled from an adult who received the MenACWY meningococcal vaccine as a control.

The chain is built from TRBV12-3 or TRBV12-4 and TRBJ2-2, with no clear D. Trimming stripped 3 bases from V and 4 bases from J, with 6 bases between. There are 13 residues in the CDR3. CDR3 bases: TGTGCCAGCAGTTTGGGGTTCACCGGGGAGCTGTTTTTT. Translated, it gives CASSLGFTGELFF.

The chain employs TRBV19 and TRBJ1-2, with D possibly TRBD1 on 5 matching bases. V was trimmed by 3 bases and J by 2 bases, leaving 10 bases between them. Germline CDR1 is LNHDA and CDR2 is SQIVND (reference sequence). The CDR3 consists of 14 residues. The CDR3 nucleotides are TGTGCCAGTAGTATCCAGGGATCGAACTATGGCTACACCTTC. Translated, it gives CASSIQGSNYGYTF.

The CDR3 DNA reads as TGTGCCAGCAGTTTAACGGCGGTACCTGAAGCTTTCTTT. Translation: CASSLTAVPEAFF. The chain joins TRBV12-3 or TRBV12-4 to TRBJ1-1; D not resolved. V gave up 2 bases and J gave up 6 bases, with 10 bases separating them. The CDR3 runs 13 residues.

With respect to this clone: The same CDR3 arises from other DNA sequences in this sample as well. The chain couples TRBV3-1 (or the pseudogene TRBV3-2) to TRBJ2-5; D gene unclear. The CDR3 loop spans 12 amino acids. From germline, CDR1 is LGHDT and CDR2 YNNKEL (reference sequence). With 4 bases removed from V and 3 bases from J, the gap between germline ends came to 6 bases. For the CDR3, the DNA is TGTGCCAGCAGCCGGGCTGAAGAGACCCAGTACTTC. It translates to CASSRAEETQYF.

The chain recombines TRBV4-3 with TRBJ2-1, with TRBD2 matching 10 bases. The CDR3 has 17 amino acids. Trimming removed 0 bases from V and 4 bases from J; junction bases left unmatched: 6. Germline CDR1 reads LGHNA; CDR2 reads YSLEER. Here the CDR3 reads CASSQESLAGGYNEQFF. The CDR3 nucleotides read TGCGCCAGCAGCCAAGAGTCCTTAGCGGGAGGTTACAATGAGCAGTTCTTC.

The chain recombines TRBV29-1 with TRBJ1-1; TRBD1 agrees at 9 bases. The CDR3 is 12 amino acids. Trimming cost V 5 bases and J 4 bases; bases outside gene matches: 2. Looked up from germline, CDR1 is SQVTM and CDR2 is ANQGSEA. The CDR3 DNA reads TGCAGCGTTCGACAGGGGGGCACTGAAGCTTTCTTT. Residues: CSVRQGGTEAFF.

This clone came up once. CDR3 DNA: TGTGCCAGCAGCTTAGCGGTTAGCGGGAGGGCCTGGGACACCGGGGAGCTGTTTTTT. It codes for CASSLAVSGRAWDTGELFF. This chain uses TRBV7-9 with TRBJ2-2; 11 bases agree with TRBD2. With V trimmed by 0 bases and J by 3 bases, 9 bases remained unmatched. There are 19 residues in the CDR3. Germline CDR1 and CDR2: SEHNR and FQNEAQ (reference sequence).

The chain has TRBV7-2 and TRBJ2-1; 13 nucleotides align to TRBD2. CDR1 SGHTA and CDR2 FQGNSA come from the germline V gene. V was clipped by 5 bases and J by 5 bases; unmatched bases: 0. The CDR3 is 14 residues long. CDR3 residues: CASSTSGRDNEQFF. CDR3 nucleotides: TGTGCCAGCAGCACTAGCGGGAGGGACAATGAGCAGTTCTTC. The full variable domain, in which reference TRBV7-2 and TRBJ2-1 provide the parts outside the CDR3, is GAGVSQSPSNKVTEKGKDVELRCDPISGHTALYWYRQSLGQGLEFLIYFQGNSAPDKSGLPSDRFSAERTGGSVSTLTIQRTQQEDSAVYLCASSTSGRDNEQFFGPGTRLTVL.

CDR3 protein: CASSPNTVGGAEGNTIYF. CDR3 nucleotide sequence: TGTGCCAGCTCACCCAACACCGTCGGAGGGGCGGAAGGAAACACCATATATTTT. This chain connects TRBV18 to TRBJ1-3; TRBD1 is a possible D gene (5 bases). Germline CDR1 and CDR2: KGHSH and LQKENI. V was pared by 3 bases and J by 4 bases, with 22 bases between. The CDR3 is made up of 18 amino acids. Drawing the rest from reference TRBV18 and TRBJ1-3, the complete variable domain is NAGVMQNPRHLVRRRGQEARLRCSPMKGHSHVYWYRQLPEEGLKFMVYLQKENIIDESGMPKERFSAEFPKEGPSILRIQQVVRGDSAAYFCASSPNTVGGAEGNTIYFGEGSWLTVV.

This clone was observed a single time. The chain employs TRBV27 and TRBJ1-6; a weak D match, TRBD1 (5 bases). This CDR3 is built from 12 residues. V lost 7 bases and J lost 10, with 11 bases in between. Germline V CDR1 and CDR2: MNHEY, SMNVEV (reference sequence). The CDR3 loop is CASTSWGSPLHF. In nucleotides, the CDR3 is TGTGCCAGCACCTCCTGGGGCTCACCCCTCCACTTT.

The chain combines TRBV19 with TRBJ2-7; 14 bases agree with TRBD2. Looked up from germline, CDR1 is LNHDA and CDR2 is SQIVND (reference sequence). V shed 4 bases, J shed 0 bases, and the junction held 5 bases outside the gene matches. CDR3 length: 17 amino acids. The CDR3 sequence is CASSRRLAGGSSYEQYF. The CDR3 region has the DNA TGTGCCAGTAGTAGGAGACTAGCGGGAGGGAGCTCCTACGAGCAGTACTTC.

CDR3 sequence reads: CASSLGQGGLAKNIQYF. The CDR3 DNA follows: TGTGCCAGCAGTTTAGGTCAGGGAGGTTTAGCCAAAAACATTCAGTACTTC. The chain combines TRBV28 with TRBJ2-4; a possible D gene is TRBD2 (6 bases). The CDR3 covers 17 residues. Per germline, CDR1 MDHEN and CDR2 SYDVKM. V lost 2 bases to trimming and J lost 0 bases, with 14 bases between them.

In its sample, this clone was seen once. The chain links TRBV30 to TRBJ2-7, with 9 bases aligning to TRBD1. After removal of 5 bases from V and 2 bases from J, the junction contained 1 base not matched to a gene. CDR1 and CDR2 (germline): GTSNPN, SVGIG (reference sequence). This CDR3 contains 12 residues. CDR3 bases: TGTGCCTGGGGGACAGGGCCCTACGAGCAGTACTTC. Translating gives CAWGTGPYEQYF.

The V call is TRBV5-6, the J call TRBJ2-3; 10 nucleotides match TRBD2. With V trimmed by 3 bases and J by 7 bases, 11 bases remained unmatched. CDR3 length equals 16 residues. Germline CDR1 SGHDT, CDR2 YYEEEE. For the CDR3, the DNA is TGTGCCAGCAGCTGGTCCCTAGCGGGAGTTCTGAATACGCAGTATTTT. Translation gives CASSWSLAGVLNTQYF.

The rearrangement joins TRBV7-2 to TRBJ1-5, with D uncertain. The CDR3 length is 15 residues. With 5 bases removed from V and 4 bases from J, the gap between germline ends came to 15 bases. Germline loops: CDR1 SGHTA, CDR2 FQGNSA. CDR3 region: CASSKAGLGNQPQHF. The DNA for the CDR3 is TGTGCCAGCAGCAAAGCCGGCCTGGGGAATCAGCCCCAGCATTTT.

The chain has TRBV5-6 and TRBJ1-4; tentative D call: TRBD1 (5 bases). Germline lookup yields CDR1 SGHDT and CDR2 YYEEEE. CDR3 length: 16 amino acids. V lost 4 bases and J lost 6, with 19 bases in between. CDR3 protein: CASSHIDRLDDEKLFF. The CDR3, as DNA: TGTGCCAGCAGCCACATCGACAGATTGGATGATGAAAAACTGTTTTTT.

This clone was recorded once. The chain employs TRBV7-3 and TRBJ2-6; D is possibly TRBD2 (6 bases). Germline values: CDR1 SGHTA, CDR2 FQGTGA. The germline V and J ends were trimmed by 2 bases and 4 bases, with 9 bases remaining between them. The CDR3 spans 15 residues. The CDR3 DNA reads TGTGCCAGCAGCTTAGGAGGGAGCGGGGCCAACGTCCTGACTTTC. This gives the protein CASSLGGSGANVLTF.

This clone appeared a single time. This chain uses TRBV7-8 with TRBJ1-1; D is ambiguous. This CDR3 has 15 residues. Per germline, CDR1 SGHVS and CDR2 FQNEAQ. V was cut by 5 bases and J by 0 bases, with 13 bases left in between. CDR3 region: CASSQSLVMNTEAFF. DNA for the CDR3: TGTGCCAGCAGCCAAAGTCTCGTAATGAACACTGAAGCTTTCTTT.

The chain couples TRBV12-5 to TRBJ2-2; no clear D. The CDR3 runs 13 residues. V was pared by 0 bases and J by 7 bases, with 6 bases between. Germline-derived CDR1 and CDR2 are LGHNT and FRNRAP. CDR3 in DNA: TGTGCTAGTGGTTTGGTATCCGGCGGGGAGCTGTTTTTT. It is translated as CASGLVSGGELFF.

The rearrangement uses TRBV6-5 and TRBJ2-6; unclear D gene. Trimming removed 0 bases at V and 2 bases at J, with 8 bases between. This CDR3 is built from 16 residues. CDR1 is MNHEY and CDR2 is SVGAGI in the germline V gene. The CDR3 here is CASSYSIGAGANVLTF. In DNA, the CDR3 is TGTGCCAGCAGTTACTCGATAGGCGCTGGGGCCAACGTCCTGACTTTC.

V usage is TRBV6-2 or TRBV6-3 and J usage is TRBJ2-4; 7 nucleotides match TRBD1. This CDR3 region has 13 residues. V lost 6 bases, J lost 5 bases, and 4 bases stayed unmatched. Germline assignment: CDR1 MNHEY and CDR2 SVGEGT. CDR3 in amino acids: CASSRTGENIQYF. CDR3 sequence (DNA): TGTGCCAGCAGCCGAACAGGGGAAAACATTCAGTACTTC.

This rearrangement joins TRBV9 to TRBJ2-3, with 9 nucleotides matching TRBD1. This CDR3 is built from 15 residues. CDR1 SGDLS and CDR2 YYNGEE come from the germline V gene. V shed 0 bases and J 3 bases; nucleotides not matched to a gene: 2. DNA of the CDR3: TGTGCCAGCAGCGTAGGGGACAGGGCGACAGATACGCAGTATTTT. This codes for CASSVGDRATDTQYF. The full variable domain, its missing parts supplied by reference TRBV9 and TRBJ2-3, is DSGVTQTPKHLITATGQRVTLRCSPRSGDLSVYWYQQSLDQGLQFLIQYYNGEERAKGNILERFSAQQFPDLHSELNLSSLELGDSALYFCASSVGDRATDTQYFGPGTRLTVL.

J is TRBJ2-3 and V is TRBV19, with a possible D match to TRBD1 (6 bases). Germline V gene sequence: CDR1 LNHDA, CDR2 SQIVND (reference sequence). Trimming cost V 3 bases and J 5 bases, with 9 bases left between them. The CDR3 runs 13 residues. This CDR3 reads CASSIPQGDTQYF. The CDR3 nucleotides read TGTGCCAGTAGTATTCCACAGGGAGATACGCAGTATTTT.

The chain joins TRBV29-1 to TRBJ2-2; TRBD2 might be the D (6 bases). The V gene's germline CDR1 is SQVTM and CDR2 ANQGSEA. V lost 4 bases, J lost 6 bases, and 12 bases lay in between. The CDR3 totals 13 residues. CDR3 sequence reads: CSVAAGGAGELFF. The CDR3 DNA is TGCAGCGTTGCAGCGGGTGGGGCCGGGGAGCTGTTTTTT.